These 14 T cell receptor beta chains originate from one sample sequenced in a study of control samples from healthy donors and cancer patients. The assay was immunoSEQ multiplex PCR, and TCRdb's table has in-frame clones only and misses some. Among around 75,000 clones listed, around 92% were seen once. Specimen: blood. The receptor set was obtained from a woman aged 55-69 years in good health.

This clone appeared once. This chain links TRBV27 with TRBJ1-2; 7 bases fit TRBD1. This CDR3 spans 14 amino acids. Germline trimming cut 6 bases from V and 7 bases from J; bases unmatched to any gene: 11. Germline loops: CDR1 MNHEY, CDR2 SMNVEV (reference sequence). CDR3 DNA sequence: TGTGCCAGCAGGCCGACAGGGCGCCATAGTGGCTACACCTTC. Residues: CASRPTGRHSGYTF.

This rearrangement joins TRBV19 to TRBJ2-4; 9 bases match TRBD2. The CDR3 consists of 19 residues. J gave up 1 base and V 7 bases, and 17 bases lay outside the gene matches. Germline CDR1 LNHDA, CDR2 SQIVND (reference sequence). As DNA, the CDR3 is TGTGCCAGTACCTCCCGAGATAGCGGGAGTAGGTACGCCAAAAACATTCAGTACTTC. Residues: CASTSRDSGSRYAKNIQYF.

This chain connects TRBV13 to TRBJ2-7; 11 bases are a match to TRBD2. The germline V gene encodes CDR1 PRHDT and CDR2 FYEKMQ (reference sequence). The trim removed 8 bases at V and 3 bases at J, leaving 15 bases unmatched. The length of the CDR3 is 17 residues. The CDR3 reads CASGGVGVAGGHYEQYF. Here the CDR3 DNA reads TGTGCCAGCGGCGGAGTGGGGGTAGCGGGAGGGCACTACGAGCAGTACTTC.

This rearrangement joins TRBV27 to TRBJ2-3; D might be TRBD2 (5 bases). Germline V gene data show CDR1 as MNHEY and CDR2 as SMNVEV (reference sequence). V was cut by 6 bases and J by 0 bases, with 13 bases left in between. The CDR3 is made up of 15 amino acids. This CDR3 reads CASRTFRESTDTQYF. The CDR3 DNA reads as TGTGCCAGCAGAACTTTTAGGGAGAGCACAGATACGCAGTATTTT.

V gene TRBV6-2 or TRBV6-3 combines with J gene TRBJ1-2; the D is unclear. The CDR3 consists of 13 residues. Germline V gene lookup returns CDR1 MNHEY and CDR2 SVGEGT. Deletions cut 3 bases from V and 4 bases from J, with 9 bases between. Written as DNA, the CDR3 is TGTGCCAGCAGTTATAGTCGGAGCTATGGCTACACCTTC. As protein: CASSYSRSYGYTF.

The gene calls are TRBV4-1 and TRBJ1-1; D remains unclear. CDR3 length: 14 amino acids. Trimming removed 7 bases from V and 4 bases from J, with 16 bases in between. Germline loops: CDR1 MGHRA, CDR2 YSYEKL. CDR3 in DNA: TGCGCCAGCAAGTTCGGCAGGTCGGGCACTGAAGCTTTCTTT. Translated: CASKFGRSGTEAFF.

The chain joins TRBV7-9 to TRBJ2-7, with 13 bases identical to TRBD2. Trimming removed 3 bases from V and 7 bases from J; junction bases left unmatched: 6. The CDR3 runs 15 residues. Germline V gene lookup returns CDR1 SEHNR and CDR2 FQNEAQ (reference sequence). The chain's CDR3 is CASSFGTSGAWEQYF. As DNA, the CDR3 is TGTGCCAGCAGCTTCGGGACTAGCGGGGCCTGGGAGCAGTACTTC.

The V call is TRBV27, the J call TRBJ1-6; TRBD1 might be the D (6 bases). The CDR3 extends over 15 amino acids. Trimming pared 1 base from V and 9 bases from J, leaving 13 bases between. Germline V gene data show CDR1 as MNHEY and CDR2 as SMNVEV (reference sequence). In nucleotides, the CDR3 is TGTGCCAGCAGTTTATATACTGGGGGCAGTTCACCCCTCCACTTT. Translating gives CASSLYTGGSSPLHF.

The V call is TRBV23-1, the J call TRBJ2-5; D is undetermined. TRBV23-1 is an ORF, and what it does is uncertain. Trimming removed 0 bases at V and 4 bases at J, with 12 bases between. The length of the CDR3 is 15 residues. CDR3 sequence (DNA): TGCGCCAGCAGTCAATCAGGGATAGGTGGAGAGACCCAGTACTTC. It specifies CASSQSGIGGETQYF.

The chain couples TRBV5-6 to TRBJ1-6; D gene ambiguous. Per germline, CDR1 SGHDT and CDR2 YYEEEE. Trimming pared 1 base from V and 6 bases from J, leaving 5 bases between. The CDR3 contains 13 residues. The CDR3 spells CASSLFGNSPLHF. For the CDR3, the DNA is TGTGCCAGCAGCTTGTTCGGTAATTCACCCCTCCACTTT.

This chain joins TRBV30 and TRBJ1-3, with D possibly TRBD1 on 5 matching bases. The germline gives CDR1 GTSNPN, CDR2 SVGIG (reference sequence). The V and J ends lost 2 bases and 0 bases respectively, with 5 bases between them. The CDR3 spans 13 residues. The CDR3 spells CAWSRGSGNTIYF. CDR3 DNA sequence: TGTGCCTGGAGTAGGGGCTCTGGAAACACCATATATTTT.

This clone was detected once. The DNA for the CDR3 is TGTGCCATCAGTGATTTCGGCGGGAATGAAAAACTGTTTTTT. This encodes CAISDFGGNEKLFF. The chain uses TRBV10-3 and TRBJ1-4; no reliable D call. CDR1 and CDR2 (germline): ENHRY, SYGVKD. V dropped 3 bases and J dropped 5 bases, with 10 bases sitting between them. The CDR3 has 14 residues.

This clone was seen a handful of times. This chain uses TRBV5-1 with TRBJ2-2; D might be TRBD2 (7 bases). CDR3 length: 16 amino acids. CDR1 and CDR2 from the germline V gene are SGHRS and YFSETQ. The V gene lost 4 bases and the J gene lost 4 bases, with 17 bases spanning the gap. The CDR3: CASSPGGGSSTGELFF. In nucleotides, the CDR3 is TGCGCCAGCAGCCCTGGGGGCGGGAGTAGCACCGGGGAGCTGTTTTTT.

The gene calls are TRBV6-5 and TRBJ2-7; TRBD2 agrees at 9 bases. With V trimmed by 4 bases and J by 6 bases, 4 bases remained unmatched. CDR3 size: 13 residues. Germline CDR1 is MNHEY and CDR2 is SVGAGI. The CDR3 region has the DNA TGTGCCAGCAGTTTAGCGGGAGCAGGCGAGCAGTACTTC. Its protein product is CASSLAGAGEQYF.